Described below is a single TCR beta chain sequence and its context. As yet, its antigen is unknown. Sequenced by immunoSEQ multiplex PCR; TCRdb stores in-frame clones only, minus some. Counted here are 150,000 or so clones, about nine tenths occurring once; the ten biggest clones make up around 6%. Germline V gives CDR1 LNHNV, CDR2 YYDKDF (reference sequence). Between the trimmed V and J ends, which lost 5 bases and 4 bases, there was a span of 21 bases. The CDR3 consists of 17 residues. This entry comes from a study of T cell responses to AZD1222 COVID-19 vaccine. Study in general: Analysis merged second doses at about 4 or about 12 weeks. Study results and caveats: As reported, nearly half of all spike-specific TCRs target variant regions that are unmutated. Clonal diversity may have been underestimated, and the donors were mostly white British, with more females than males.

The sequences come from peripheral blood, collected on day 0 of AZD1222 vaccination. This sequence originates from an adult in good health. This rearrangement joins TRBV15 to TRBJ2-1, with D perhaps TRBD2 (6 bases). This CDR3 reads CATSSLPLANQYNEQFF. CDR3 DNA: TGTGCCACCAGCTCCCTCCCTCTAGCGAACCAGTACAATGAGCAGTTCTTC.